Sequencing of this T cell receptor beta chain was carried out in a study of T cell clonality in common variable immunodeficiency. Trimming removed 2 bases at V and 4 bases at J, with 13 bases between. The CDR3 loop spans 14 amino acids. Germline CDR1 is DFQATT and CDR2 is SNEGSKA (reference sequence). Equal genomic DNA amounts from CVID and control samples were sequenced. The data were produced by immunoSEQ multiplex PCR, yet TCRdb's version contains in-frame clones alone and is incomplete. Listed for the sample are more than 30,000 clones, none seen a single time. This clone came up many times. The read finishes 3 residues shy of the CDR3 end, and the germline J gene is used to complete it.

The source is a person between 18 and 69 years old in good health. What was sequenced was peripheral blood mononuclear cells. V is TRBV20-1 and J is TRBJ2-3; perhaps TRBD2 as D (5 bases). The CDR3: CSARMPGGPDTQYF. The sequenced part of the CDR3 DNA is TGCAGTGCTAGAATGCCAGGCGGGCCAGATACG.